This T cell receptor beta chain was identified in a study of vaccination and CD4 T cells after COVID-19. Treatment reported: approximately 9-day PBMC culture with coronavirus spike peptide pools or control peptides (ViraFEST assay). Antigen-specific T cells were expanded with peptide pools by ViraFEST, and TCRs were then sequenced. Germline trimming cut 10 bases from V and 6 bases from J; bases unmatched to any gene: 6. Germline V CDR1 and CDR2: SNHLY, FYNNEI. The CDR3 totals 14 residues. Details on this clonotype: Its antigen is as yet unknown.

Cultured CD4+ T cell DNA underwent sequencing with the Oncomine TCR Beta short-read assay. TCRdb reprocessed the PCR reads with MiXCR, giving one entry per CDR3 protein. The sample includes 20,000 to 25,000 distinct CDR3 sequences, over 25% of them seen just once. The receptor's source is a human donor with COVID-19. The rearrangement uses TRBV2 and TRBJ2-4, with 13 bases that match TRBD2. Sequencing was carried out using cultured CD4+ T cells from blood. The chain's CDR3 is CAIGLAGVGNIQYF. CDR3 coding DNA: TGTGCCATTGGACTAGCGGGGGTGGGAAACATTCAGTACTTC.